This is a list of T cell receptor beta chains from one sample in a study of T-cell reconstitution after alpha-beta-depleted transplantation in children. TCRdb re-derived calls from the PCR reads in MiXCR, one entry per CDR3 protein. In the table there are a few hundred thousand distinct CDR3 sequences, around two fifths of which are singletons. Sequencing was performed on PBMCs, taken before TCRalphabeta/CD19-depleted stem cell transplant. The origin of the receptors is a girl aged 2 to 10 with aplastic anemia, due to receive a stem cell transplant. CDR3s include the opening cysteine and the closing phenylalanine or tryptophan. The D gene is left open where the match is weak. Some rows mark clone size as missing; the rest say once, few, many or name a class of expanded clone.

abundance: -
j_gene: TRBJ2-1
d_gene: TRBD2
len: 17
v_gene: TRBV6-1
CDR3nt: TGTGCCAGCAGTGACTGGACTAGCGGGTCGACCATCGATGAGCAGTTCTTC
CDR3aa: CASSDWTSGSTIDEQFF

abundance: few
j_gene: TRBJ2-3
d_gene: -
len: 16
v_gene: TRBV28
CDR3nt: TGTGCCAGCAGATCGCCACAGATCAGACGCACAGATACGCAGTATTTT
CDR3aa: CASRSPQIRRTDTQYF

abundance: few
j_gene: TRBJ1-4
d_gene: -
len: 15
v_gene: TRBV27
CDR3nt: TGTGCCAGCAGTTTATCTCCGGGAACTAATGAAAAACTGTTTTTT
CDR3aa: CASSLSPGTNEKLFF

abundance: -
j_gene: TRBJ2-7
d_gene: -
len: 15
v_gene: TRBV30
CDR3nt: TGTGCCTGGAGCCTATGGTATGGGGCAGGCTACGAGCAGTACTTC
CDR3aa: CAWSLWYGAGYEQYF

abundance: many
j_gene: TRBJ2-7
d_gene: -
len: 18
v_gene: TRBV11-1
CDR3nt: TGTGCCAGCAGCGTGGTGACCTTCGAAGGGCTAGCTGATTACGAGCAGTACTTC
CDR3aa: CASSVVTFEGLADYEQYF

abundance: -
j_gene: TRBJ2-7
d_gene: -
len: 11
v_gene: TRBV6-5
CDR3nt: TGTGCCACCCTTACGGGGTCCGAGCAGTACTTC
CDR3aa: CATLTGSEQYF

abundance: few
j_gene: TRBJ2-1
d_gene: TRBD2
len: 14
v_gene: TRBV15
CDR3nt: TGTGCCACTTGGGCGGGGGGTTCCTACAATGAGCAGTTCTTC
CDR3aa: CATWAGGSYNEQFF

abundance: -
j_gene: TRBJ2-3
d_gene: -
len: 15
v_gene: TRBV7-3
CDR3nt: TGTGCCAGCAGCCCGCTCGGGGGAGTTCCAGATACGCAGTATTTT
CDR3aa: CASSPLGGVPDTQYF

abundance: few
j_gene: TRBJ1-1
d_gene: -
len: 11
v_gene: TRBV6-5
CDR3nt: TGTGCCAGCAGGGACCGGATGACAGCTTTCTTT
CDR3aa: CASRDRMTAFF

abundance: -
j_gene: TRBJ1-2
d_gene: -
len: 12
v_gene: TRBV6-5
CDR3nt: TGTGCCAGCGCGGGGCAGGGGAGTGGCTACACCTTC
CDR3aa: CASAGQGSGYTF

abundance: -
j_gene: TRBJ2-3
d_gene: -
len: 13
v_gene: TRBV7-2
CDR3nt: TGTGCCAGCAGCCTCCCGGGACTGGATACGCAGTATTTT
CDR3aa: CASSLPGLDTQYF

abundance: -
j_gene: TRBJ2-3
d_gene: TRBD2
len: 16
v_gene: TRBV15
CDR3nt: TGTGCCACCAGCAGAGATTCTAGCGGGAGGGCAGATACGCAGTATTTT
CDR3aa: CATSRDSSGRADTQYF

abundance: many
j_gene: TRBJ1-2
d_gene: -
len: 12
v_gene: TRBV20-1
CDR3nt: TGCAGTGCTAGAGTGGCCGGGCGAGGCTACACCTTC
CDR3aa: CSARVAGRGYTF

abundance: -
j_gene: TRBJ2-5
d_gene: -
len: 11
v_gene: TRBV10-3
CDR3nt: TGTGCCATCAGAGAACAAGAGACCCAGTACTTC
CDR3aa: CAIREQETQYF

abundance: -
j_gene: TRBJ2-2
d_gene: TRBD2
len: 18
v_gene: TRBV5-1
CDR3nt: TGCGCCAGCAGCCGGATGACTAGCGGGGGGACCAACACCGGGGAGCTGTTTTTT
CDR3aa: CASSRMTSGGTNTGELFF

abundance: many
j_gene: TRBJ2-1
d_gene: TRBD2
len: 17
v_gene: TRBV12-3/TRBV12-4
CDR3nt: TGTGCCAGCAGAAAGGGACTAGCGGGAGGGGCATGGGATGAGCAGTTCTTC
CDR3aa: CASRKGLAGGAWDEQFF

abundance: few
j_gene: TRBJ2-3
d_gene: TRBD2
len: 16
v_gene: TRBV27
CDR3nt: TGTGCCAGCAGTTTAGCGGGGGGCTTCCGCACAGATACGCAGTATTTT
CDR3aa: CASSLAGGFRTDTQYF

abundance: -
j_gene: TRBJ2-3
d_gene: TRBD2
len: 14
v_gene: TRBV30
CDR3nt: TGTGCCTGGCAATTAGCGGGGGGTTCGGATACGCAGTATTTT
CDR3aa: CAWQLAGGSDTQYF

abundance: many
j_gene: TRBJ2-3
d_gene: -
len: 14
v_gene: TRBV4-3
CDR3nt: TGCGCCAGCAGCCAAGATCACGGCACAGATACGCAGTATTTT
CDR3aa: CASSQDHGTDTQYF

abundance: -
j_gene: TRBJ2-3
d_gene: -
len: 12
v_gene: TRBV7-9
CDR3nt: TGTGCCAGCAGCCCGCACCAGGATACGCAGTATTTT
CDR3aa: CASSPHQDTQYF

abundance: -
j_gene: TRBJ2-3
d_gene: -
len: 16
v_gene: TRBV20-1
CDR3nt: TGCAGTGCTAGAGACTGGGGGGCAGGCGCCACAGATACGCAGTATTTT
CDR3aa: CSARDWGAGATDTQYF

abundance: -
j_gene: TRBJ2-7
d_gene: -
len: 14
v_gene: TRBV6-2/TRBV6-3
CDR3nt: TGTGCCAGCAGTTACCGGACGGATTACTACGAGCAGTACTTC
CDR3aa: CASSYRTDYYEQYF

abundance: -
j_gene: TRBJ2-3
d_gene: -
len: 16
v_gene: TRBV5-1
CDR3nt: TGCGCCAGCAGCCCCCCCGGGACCGCGCGCGCGGATACGCAGTATTTT
CDR3aa: CASSPPGTARADTQYF

abundance: many
j_gene: TRBJ2-7
d_gene: TRBD2
len: 14
v_gene: TRBV20-1
CDR3nt: TGCAGTGCTCTATCTAGCGGGAGTCACTACGAGCAGTACTTC
CDR3aa: CSALSSGSHYEQYF

abundance: -
j_gene: TRBJ2-7
d_gene: TRBD2
len: 15
v_gene: TRBV5-1
CDR3nt: TGCGCCAGCAGCTCGGTGGTAGCGGGAGGGTACGAGCAGTACTTC
CDR3aa: CASSSVVAGGYEQYF

abundance: -
j_gene: TRBJ1-5
d_gene: -
len: 16
v_gene: TRBV15
CDR3nt: TGTGCCACCAGCAAGAGTAGGCAGAGGTTAAATCAGCCCCAGCATTTT
CDR3aa: CATSKSRQRLNQPQHF

abundance: -
j_gene: TRBJ2-3
d_gene: -
len: 14
v_gene: TRBV4-1
CDR3nt: TGCGCCAGCAGCCAGTTCCTAGAAACAGATACGCAGTATTTT
CDR3aa: CASSQFLETDTQYF

abundance: -
j_gene: TRBJ1-1
d_gene: -
len: 18
v_gene: TRBV5-1
CDR3nt: TGCGCCAGCAGCTTCTCGGAACGGTTAGACAGCCTTCAAAGGGAAGCTTTCTTT
CDR3aa: CASSFSERLDSLQREAFF

abundance: -
j_gene: TRBJ2-7
d_gene: -
len: 14
v_gene: TRBV5-1
CDR3nt: TGCGCCAGCAGCTCCGGAGGGGGGCAATACGAGCAGTACTTC
CDR3aa: CASSSGGGQYEQYF

abundance: many
j_gene: TRBJ2-2
d_gene: TRBD2
len: 18
v_gene: TRBV20-1
CDR3nt: TGCAGTGCTACTGCGTACTCGGCTAGCGGGGGGAACACCGGGGAGCTGTTTTTT
CDR3aa: CSATAYSASGGNTGELFF

abundance: few
j_gene: TRBJ2-1
d_gene: TRBD2
len: 16
v_gene: TRBV28
CDR3nt: TGTGCCAGCAGTCAGCTTGGGACTAGCGGGATGTATGAGCAGTTCTTC
CDR3aa: CASSQLGTSGMYEQFF

abundance: -
j_gene: TRBJ2-5
d_gene: -
len: 11
v_gene: TRBV20-1
CDR3nt: TGCAGTGCTAGACGGCGCGGGACCCAGTACTTC
CDR3aa: CSARRRGTQYF

abundance: once
j_gene: TRBJ2-5
d_gene: -
len: 17
v_gene: TRBV5-1
CDR3nt: TGCGCCAGCAGCTTGGCCCCACTAGGAGGTACCCAAGAGACCCAGTACTTC
CDR3aa: CASSLAPLGGTQETQYF

abundance: few
j_gene: TRBJ2-5
d_gene: -
len: 18
v_gene: TRBV7-6
CDR3nt: TGTGCCAGCAGCTTAGCGCTAAGGGGGGGGACCTCCTGGAAGACCCAGTACTTC
CDR3aa: CASSLALRGGTSWKTQYF

abundance: -
j_gene: TRBJ2-5
d_gene: TRBD1
len: 14
v_gene: TRBV20-1
CDR3nt: TGCAGTGCAACGGACAGGGTAAAGAAGGAGACCCAGTACTTC
CDR3aa: CSATDRVKKETQYF

abundance: -
j_gene: TRBJ2-7
d_gene: TRBD2
len: 15
v_gene: TRBV20-1
CDR3nt: TGCAGTGCTAGTCTCAGCGGGAGAGTTGTTAGCGAGCAGTACTTC
CDR3aa: CSASLSGRVVSEQYF

abundance: -
j_gene: TRBJ2-1
d_gene: -
len: 16
v_gene: TRBV5-1
CDR3nt: TGCGCCAGCAGCTTGGGGGTAATCAGGGTCTACAATGAGCAGTTCTTC
CDR3aa: CASSLGVIRVYNEQFF

abundance: once
j_gene: TRBJ2-2
d_gene: TRBD2
len: 19
v_gene: TRBV5-1
CDR3nt: TGCGCCAGCAGCTTGAGGGCGGGGGACCCGTTCGCGAACACCGGGGAGCTGTTTTTT
CDR3aa: CASSLRAGDPFANTGELFF

abundance: -
j_gene: TRBJ2-1
d_gene: -
len: 16
v_gene: TRBV4-1
CDR3nt: TGCGCCAGCAGCCAAGGCACAGCGGGCACGTACAATGAGCAGTTCTTC
CDR3aa: CASSQGTAGTYNEQFF

abundance: -
j_gene: TRBJ2-5
d_gene: -
len: 14
v_gene: TRBV14
CDR3nt: TGTGCCAGCAGCCAATCTGAGGGAAGGGTGACCCAGTACTTC
CDR3aa: CASSQSEGRVTQYF

abundance: many
j_gene: TRBJ2-5
d_gene: -
len: 11
v_gene: TRBV20-1
CDR3nt: TGCAGGCCGACGGACCAGAAGACCCAGTACTTC
CDR3aa: CRPTDQKTQYF

abundance: -
j_gene: TRBJ2-7
d_gene: -
len: 14
v_gene: TRBV2
CDR3nt: TGTGCCAGCAGTGTATCAGGTAGCTCCTACGAGCAGTACTTC
CDR3aa: CASSVSGSSYEQYF